The 2 T cell receptor beta chains in this list originate from one sample, sequenced in a study of vaccination and CD4 T cells after COVID-19. These receptors lack a known antigen. The treatment was: 10-day PBMC culture with coronavirus spike peptide pools or control peptides (ViraFEST assay). Sequence data for DNA of cultured CD4+ T cells were generated by the Oncomine TCR Beta short-read assay. Each CDR3 protein gets one entry after TCRdb re-called the PCR reads with MiXCR. The repertoire includes approximately 11,000 distinct CDR3 sequences, about three fifths of them detected once, and about 8% sits in the top ten. What was sequenced was CD4+ T cells from blood, cultured in vitro. Source of these receptors: a human donor who had recovered from COVID-19.

This chain joins TRBV6-1 and TRBJ1-5; 9 nucleotides line up with TRBD1. After removal of 10 bases from V and 6 bases from J, the junction contained 10 bases not matched to a gene. The germline V gene has CDR1 MNHNS and CDR2 SASEGT. CDR3 length: 14 amino acids. The CDR3 DNA follows: TGTGCCATCACCGGGACAGGGTTAGGTCAGCCCCAGCATTTT. Translated: CAITGTGLGQPQHF.

This clonotype is large by share. The chain links TRBV7-2 to TRBJ2-1; 9 positions match TRBD2. The junction had 0 bases not matched to a gene; V was cut back by 1 base and J by 5 bases. This CDR3 comprises 14 residues. Germline CDR1 and CDR2: SGHTA and FQGNSA. Here the CDR3 reads CASSLGLADNEQFF. Here the CDR3 DNA reads TGTGCCAGCAGCTTAGGACTAGCGGACAATGAGCAGTTCTTC.